This T cell receptor (beta chain) was sequenced for a study of beta chain features in type 1 diabetes. The overall study: The number of sorted cells examined across all samples was approximately 100 million.

Blood was drawn once from each donor into heparinised tubes. The draws averaged about 120 mL. Findings and limits, study-wide: In patients and controls equally, PCR might favor templates that are shorter.

This clone was picked up a small number of times. As yet, its antigen is unknown. The V gene end was trimmed by 6 bases and the J gene end by 2 bases; junction bases not matched to a gene: 8. Germline assignment: CDR1 SNHLY and CDR2 FYNNEI. CDR3 length: 15 residues. The whole isolated RNA underwent reverse transcription, so sequencing captured expressed TCRB transcripts. Naive, central memory and regulatory T cell samples averaged roughly 3.4 million immunoSEQ reads each. Clones were sequenced by immunoSEQ multiplex PCR, and TCRdb holds only the in-frame ones, with some missing. The repertoire includes some 300,000 clones, around 7.3% of them detected once, and approximately 0.99% sits in the top ten.

Sample: central memory CD4+ T cells from blood. The J gene is TRBJ2-3, the V gene TRBV2, with 7 bases fitting TRBD2. The sequence was obtained from a woman aged 18-29 years in good health. The CDR3 spells CASSPWRGNTDTQYF. The CDR3 DNA reads as TGTGCCAGCAGCCCTTGGCGGGGGAACACAGATACGCAGTATTTT.